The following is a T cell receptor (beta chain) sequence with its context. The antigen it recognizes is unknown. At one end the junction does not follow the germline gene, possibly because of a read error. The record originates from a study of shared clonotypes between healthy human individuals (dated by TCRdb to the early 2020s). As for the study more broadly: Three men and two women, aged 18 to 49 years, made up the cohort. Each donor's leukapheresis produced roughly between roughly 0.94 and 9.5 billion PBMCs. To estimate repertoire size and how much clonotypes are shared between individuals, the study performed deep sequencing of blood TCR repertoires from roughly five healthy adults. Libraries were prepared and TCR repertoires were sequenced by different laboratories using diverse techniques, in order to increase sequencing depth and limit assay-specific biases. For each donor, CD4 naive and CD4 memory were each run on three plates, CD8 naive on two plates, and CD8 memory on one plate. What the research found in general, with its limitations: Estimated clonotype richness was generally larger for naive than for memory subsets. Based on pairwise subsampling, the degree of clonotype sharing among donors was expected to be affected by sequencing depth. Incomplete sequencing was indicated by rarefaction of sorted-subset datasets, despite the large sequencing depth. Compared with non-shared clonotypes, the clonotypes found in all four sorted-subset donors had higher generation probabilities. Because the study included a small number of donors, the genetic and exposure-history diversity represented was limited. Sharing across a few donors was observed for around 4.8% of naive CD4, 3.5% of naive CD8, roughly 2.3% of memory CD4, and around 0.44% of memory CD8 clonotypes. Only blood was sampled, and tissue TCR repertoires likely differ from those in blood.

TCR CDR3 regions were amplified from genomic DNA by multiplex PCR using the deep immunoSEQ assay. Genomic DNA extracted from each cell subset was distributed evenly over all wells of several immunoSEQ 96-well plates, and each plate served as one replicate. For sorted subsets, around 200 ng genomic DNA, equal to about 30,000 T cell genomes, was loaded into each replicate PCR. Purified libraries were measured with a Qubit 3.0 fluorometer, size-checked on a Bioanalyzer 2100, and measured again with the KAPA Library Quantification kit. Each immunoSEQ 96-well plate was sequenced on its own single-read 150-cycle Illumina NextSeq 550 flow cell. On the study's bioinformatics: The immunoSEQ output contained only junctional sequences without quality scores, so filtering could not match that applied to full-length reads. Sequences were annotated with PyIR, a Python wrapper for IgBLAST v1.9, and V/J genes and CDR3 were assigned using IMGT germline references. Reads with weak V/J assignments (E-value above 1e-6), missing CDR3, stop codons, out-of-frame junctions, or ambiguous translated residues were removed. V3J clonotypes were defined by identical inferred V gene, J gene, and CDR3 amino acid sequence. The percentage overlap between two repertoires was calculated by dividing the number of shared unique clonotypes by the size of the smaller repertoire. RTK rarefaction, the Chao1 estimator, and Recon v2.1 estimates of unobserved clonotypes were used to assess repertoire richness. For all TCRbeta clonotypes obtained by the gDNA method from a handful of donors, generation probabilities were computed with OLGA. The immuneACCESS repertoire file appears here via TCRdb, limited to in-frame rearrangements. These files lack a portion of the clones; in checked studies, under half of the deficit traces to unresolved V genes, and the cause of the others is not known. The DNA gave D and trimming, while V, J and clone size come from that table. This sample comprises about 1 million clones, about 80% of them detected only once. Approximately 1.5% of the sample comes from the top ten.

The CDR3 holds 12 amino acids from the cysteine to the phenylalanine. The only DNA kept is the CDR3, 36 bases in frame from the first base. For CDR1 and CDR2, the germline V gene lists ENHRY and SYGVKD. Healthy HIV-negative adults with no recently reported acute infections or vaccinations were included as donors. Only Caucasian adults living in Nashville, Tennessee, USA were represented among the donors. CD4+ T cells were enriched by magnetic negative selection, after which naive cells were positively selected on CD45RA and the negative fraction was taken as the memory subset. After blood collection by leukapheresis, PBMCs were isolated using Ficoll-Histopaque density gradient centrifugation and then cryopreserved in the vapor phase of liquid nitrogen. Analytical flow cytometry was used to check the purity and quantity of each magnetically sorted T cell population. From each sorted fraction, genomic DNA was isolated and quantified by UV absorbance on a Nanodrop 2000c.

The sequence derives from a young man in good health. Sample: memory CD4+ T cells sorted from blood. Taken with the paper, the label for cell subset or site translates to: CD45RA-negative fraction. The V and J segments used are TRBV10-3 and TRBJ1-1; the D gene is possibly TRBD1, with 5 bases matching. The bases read TGTGCCGTCAGGGACCCGAACACTGAAGCTTTCTTT. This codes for CAVRDPNTEAFF.